The entry below gives a single T cell receptor (beta chain) sequence along with its context. Its antigen is not known. The record originates from a study of regulatory T cells in long-lasting Graves disease. Study-wide points: Persistent disease preferred TRBV28, TRBJ1-2 and TRBJ2-5. Because few samples were included, accuracy may have been lower.

For TCR beta, libraries came from iRepertoire HTBI primers and Arm-PCR of CDR3 regions. MiXCR, applied by TCRdb to the multiplex PCR reads, yields one record per CDR3 protein. The table lists a few hundred thousand distinct CDR3 sequences, roughly 21% of them singletons, with 6.5% to 9% in the top ten. Time point described: persistent/refractory GD, antithyroid drugs over 5 years with positive TRAb. Researchers made the TCR library from RNA that was extracted from PBMCs. CDR1 and CDR2 (germline): DFQATT, SNEGSKA (reference sequence). The CDR3 is 14 residues long. The specimen comprised peripheral blood mononuclear cells (PBMCs), sampled when the disease was refractory, from a patient treated with antithyroid drugs. The chain joins TRBV20-1 to TRBJ2-5; D gene unclear. Gene TRBJ2-1 matches the end of the DNA better, so the J call may be wrong. The sequence derives from a female donor with Graves disease. CDR3 nucleotides: TGCAGTGCTAGGCAGGCGGTGTACCAAGAGACCCAGTTCTTC. It is translated as CSARQAVYQETQFF.